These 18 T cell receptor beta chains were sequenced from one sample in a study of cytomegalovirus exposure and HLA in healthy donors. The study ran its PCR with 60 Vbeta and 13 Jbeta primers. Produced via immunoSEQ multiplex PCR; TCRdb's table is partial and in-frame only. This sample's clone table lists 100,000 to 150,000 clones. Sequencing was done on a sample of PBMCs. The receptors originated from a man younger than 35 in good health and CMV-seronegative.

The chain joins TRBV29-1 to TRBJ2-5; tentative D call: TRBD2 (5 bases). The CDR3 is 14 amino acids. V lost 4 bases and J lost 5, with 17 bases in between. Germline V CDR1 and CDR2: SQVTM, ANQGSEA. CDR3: CSVGSSQRGETQYF. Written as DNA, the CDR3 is TGCAGCGTTGGGTCCTCCCAACGAGGGGAGACCCAGTACTTC.

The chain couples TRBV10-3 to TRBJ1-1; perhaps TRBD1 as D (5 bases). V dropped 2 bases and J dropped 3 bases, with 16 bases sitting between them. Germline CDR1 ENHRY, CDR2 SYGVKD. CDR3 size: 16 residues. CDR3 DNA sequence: TGTGCCATCAGTGAGGCTCGGGGGGATCAGGACACTGAAGCTTTCTTT. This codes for CAISEARGDQDTEAFF.

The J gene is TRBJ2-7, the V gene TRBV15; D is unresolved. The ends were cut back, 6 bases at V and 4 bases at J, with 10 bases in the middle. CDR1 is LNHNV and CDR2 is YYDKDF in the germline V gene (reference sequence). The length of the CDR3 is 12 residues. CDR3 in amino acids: CATREEEYEQYF. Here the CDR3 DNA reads TGTGCCACCAGAGAAGAGGAGTACGAGCAGTACTTC.

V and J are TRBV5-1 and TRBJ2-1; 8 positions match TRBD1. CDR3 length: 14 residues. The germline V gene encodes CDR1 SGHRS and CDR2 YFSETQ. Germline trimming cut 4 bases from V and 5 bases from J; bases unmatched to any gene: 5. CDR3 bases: TGCGCCAGCAGCCATAGACAGGGGAACAATGAGCAGTTCTTC. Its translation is CASSHRQGNNEQFF. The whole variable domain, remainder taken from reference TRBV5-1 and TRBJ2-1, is KAGVTQTPRYLIKTRGQQVTLSCSPISGHRSVSWYQQTPGQGLQFLFEYFSETQRNKGNFPGRFSGRQFSNSRSEMNVSTLELGDSALYLCASSHRQGNNEQFFGPGTRLTVL.

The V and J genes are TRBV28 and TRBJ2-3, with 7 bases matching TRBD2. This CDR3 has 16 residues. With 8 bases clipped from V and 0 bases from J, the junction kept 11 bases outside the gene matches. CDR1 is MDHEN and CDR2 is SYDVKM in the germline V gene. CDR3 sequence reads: CASSLGLADSTDTQYF. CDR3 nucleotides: TGTGCCAGCTCCCTCGGGCTAGCGGATAGCACAGATACGCAGTATTTT.

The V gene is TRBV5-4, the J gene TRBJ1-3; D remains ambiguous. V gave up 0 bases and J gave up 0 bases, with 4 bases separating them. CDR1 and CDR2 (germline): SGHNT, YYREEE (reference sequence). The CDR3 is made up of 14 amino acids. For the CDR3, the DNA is TGTGCCAGCAGCTTGGACAGCTCTGGAAACACCATATATTTT. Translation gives CASSLDSSGNTIYF.

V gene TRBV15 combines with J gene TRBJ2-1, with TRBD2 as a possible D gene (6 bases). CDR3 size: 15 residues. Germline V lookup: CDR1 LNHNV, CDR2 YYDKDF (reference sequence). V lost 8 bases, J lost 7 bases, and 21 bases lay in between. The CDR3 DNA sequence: TGTGCCACCTCGCAGGGCGGGAAAGTGGTAAATGAGCAGTTCTTC. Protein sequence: CATSQGGKVVNEQFF.

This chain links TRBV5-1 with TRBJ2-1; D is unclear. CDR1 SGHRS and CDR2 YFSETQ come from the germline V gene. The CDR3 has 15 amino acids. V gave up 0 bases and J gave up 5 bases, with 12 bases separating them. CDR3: CASSLAPNYNNEQFF. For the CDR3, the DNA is TGCGCCAGCAGCTTGGCCCCGAACTATAACAATGAGCAGTTCTTC.

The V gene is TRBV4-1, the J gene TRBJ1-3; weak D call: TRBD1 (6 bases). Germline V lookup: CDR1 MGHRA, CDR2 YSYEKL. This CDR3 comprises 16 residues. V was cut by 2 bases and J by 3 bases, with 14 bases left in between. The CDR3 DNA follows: TGCGCCAGCAGCCAACTACAGGGAGGGTATGGAAACACCATATATTTT. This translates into CASSQLQGGYGNTIYF.

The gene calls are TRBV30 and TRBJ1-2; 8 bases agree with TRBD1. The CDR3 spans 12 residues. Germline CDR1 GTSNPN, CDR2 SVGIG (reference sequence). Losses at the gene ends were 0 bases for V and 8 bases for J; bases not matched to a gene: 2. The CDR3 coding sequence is TGTGCCTGGAGTGTACCAGGGGGCGGCTACACCTTC. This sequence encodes CAWSVPGGGYTF.

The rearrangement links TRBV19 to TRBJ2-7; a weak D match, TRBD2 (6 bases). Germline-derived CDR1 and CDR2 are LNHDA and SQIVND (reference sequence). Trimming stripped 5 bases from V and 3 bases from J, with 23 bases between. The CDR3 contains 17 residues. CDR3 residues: CASSPTPRDSRDYEQYF. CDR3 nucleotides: TGTGCCAGTAGTCCCACGCCCAGGGACTCCCGAGACTACGAGCAGTACTTC.

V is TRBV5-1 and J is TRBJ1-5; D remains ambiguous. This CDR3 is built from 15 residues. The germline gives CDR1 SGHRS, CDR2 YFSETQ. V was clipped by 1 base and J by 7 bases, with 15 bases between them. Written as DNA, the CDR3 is TGCGCCAGCAGCTTGACTTGGGGAGGAGAGCAGCCCCAGCATTTT. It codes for CASSLTWGGEQPQHF.

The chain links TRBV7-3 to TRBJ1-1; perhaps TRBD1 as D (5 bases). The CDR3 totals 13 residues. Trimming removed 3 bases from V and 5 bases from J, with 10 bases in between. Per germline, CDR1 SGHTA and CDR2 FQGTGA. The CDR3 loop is CASSFRRGTEAFF. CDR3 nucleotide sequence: TGTGCCAGCAGCTTTAGGAGGGGAACTGAAGCTTTCTTT.

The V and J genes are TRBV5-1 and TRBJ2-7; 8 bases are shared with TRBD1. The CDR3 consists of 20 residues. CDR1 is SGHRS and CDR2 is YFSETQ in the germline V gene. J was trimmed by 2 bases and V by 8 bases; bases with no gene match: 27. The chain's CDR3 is CARRRKLLGFTGTGPYEQYF. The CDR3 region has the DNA TGCGCCAGACGACGAAAACTCTTAGGGTTCACCGGGACAGGCCCCTACGAGCAGTACTTC.

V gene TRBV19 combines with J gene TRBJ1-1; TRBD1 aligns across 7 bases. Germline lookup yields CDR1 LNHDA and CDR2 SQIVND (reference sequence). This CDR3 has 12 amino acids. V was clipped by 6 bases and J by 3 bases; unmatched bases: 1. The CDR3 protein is CASRDRDTEAFF. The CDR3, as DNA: TGTGCCAGTAGAGACAGGGACACTGAAGCTTTCTTT.

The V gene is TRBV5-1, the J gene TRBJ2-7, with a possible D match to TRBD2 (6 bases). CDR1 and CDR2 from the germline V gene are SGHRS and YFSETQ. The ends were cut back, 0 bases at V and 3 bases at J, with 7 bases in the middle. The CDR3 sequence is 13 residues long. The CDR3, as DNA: TGCGCCAGCAGCTTGGGACTAGGCTACGAGCAGTACTTC. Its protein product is CASSLGLGYEQYF.

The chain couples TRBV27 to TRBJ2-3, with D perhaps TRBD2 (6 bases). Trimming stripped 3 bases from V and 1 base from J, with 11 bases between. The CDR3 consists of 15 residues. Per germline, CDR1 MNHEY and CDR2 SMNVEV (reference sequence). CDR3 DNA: TGTGCCAGCAGTTTCTCTCAGCGGGGCACAGATACGCAGTATTTT. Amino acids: CASSFSQRGTDTQYF.

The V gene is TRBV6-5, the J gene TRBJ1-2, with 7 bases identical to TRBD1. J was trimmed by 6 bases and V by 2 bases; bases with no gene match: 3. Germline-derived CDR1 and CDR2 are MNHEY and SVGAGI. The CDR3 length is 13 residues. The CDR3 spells CASSYDRVDGYTF. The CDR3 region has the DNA TGTGCCAGCAGTTACGACAGGGTGGATGGCTACACCTTC.